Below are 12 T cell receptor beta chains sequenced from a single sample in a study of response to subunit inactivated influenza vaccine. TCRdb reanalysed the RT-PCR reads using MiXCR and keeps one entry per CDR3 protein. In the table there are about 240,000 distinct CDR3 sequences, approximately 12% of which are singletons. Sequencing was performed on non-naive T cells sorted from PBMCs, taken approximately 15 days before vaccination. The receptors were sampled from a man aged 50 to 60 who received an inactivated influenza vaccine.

DNA for the CDR3: TGCGCCAGCCGGGACAGCTATAATTCACCCCTCCACTTT. It is translated as CASRDSYNSPLHF. This chain links TRBV10-2 with TRBJ1-6, with 7 bases aligning to TRBD1. CDR3 length: 13 residues. V trimming: 8 bases; J trimming: 3 bases; junction bases outside the gene matches: 1. Germline V gene data show CDR1 as WSHSY and CDR2 as SAAADI.

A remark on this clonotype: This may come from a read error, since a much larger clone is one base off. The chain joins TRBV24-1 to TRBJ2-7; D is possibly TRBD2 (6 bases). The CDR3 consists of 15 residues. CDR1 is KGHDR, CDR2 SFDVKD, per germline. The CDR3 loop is CATSDYGSTVDEHYF. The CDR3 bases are TGTGCCACCAGTGACTACGGGAGTACTGTGGACGAGCACTACTTC.

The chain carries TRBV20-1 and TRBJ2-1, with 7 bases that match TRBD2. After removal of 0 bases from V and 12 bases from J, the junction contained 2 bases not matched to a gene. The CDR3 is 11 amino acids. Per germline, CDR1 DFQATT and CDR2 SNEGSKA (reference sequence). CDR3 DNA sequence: TGCAGTGCTAGAGACCAGCGGGGGCAGTTCTTC. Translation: CSARDQRGQFF.

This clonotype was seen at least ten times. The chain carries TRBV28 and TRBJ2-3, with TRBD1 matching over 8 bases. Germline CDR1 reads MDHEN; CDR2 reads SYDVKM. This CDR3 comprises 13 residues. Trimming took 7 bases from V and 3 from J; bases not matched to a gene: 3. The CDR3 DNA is TGTGCCAGCAAGGACAGGGTAACAGATACGCAGTATTTT. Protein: CASKDRVTDTQYF.

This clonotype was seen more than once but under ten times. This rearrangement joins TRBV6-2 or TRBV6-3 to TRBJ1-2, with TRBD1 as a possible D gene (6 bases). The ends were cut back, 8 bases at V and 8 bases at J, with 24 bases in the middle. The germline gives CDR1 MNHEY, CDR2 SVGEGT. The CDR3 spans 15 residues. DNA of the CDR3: TGTGCCAGCTGGCCTAACGCTCTGGGGGCAGGCGGCTACACCTTC. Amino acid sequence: CASWPNALGAGGYTF.

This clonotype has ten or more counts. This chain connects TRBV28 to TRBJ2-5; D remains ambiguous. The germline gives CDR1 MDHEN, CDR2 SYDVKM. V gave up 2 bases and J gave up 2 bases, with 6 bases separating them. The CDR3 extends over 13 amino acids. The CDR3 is CASSLASQETQYF. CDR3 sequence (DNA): TGTGCCAGCAGTTTAGCTAGTCAAGAGACCCAGTACTTC.

CDR3 sequence: CSARGRGRGTGELFF. CDR3 DNA: TGCAGTGCTAGAGGCAGGGGGCGAGGCACCGGGGAGCTGTTTTTT. The rearrangement joins TRBV20-1 to TRBJ2-2, with 8 bases aligning to TRBD1. V shed 1 base, J shed 4 bases, and the junction held 5 bases outside the gene matches. Germline CDR1 DFQATT, CDR2 SNEGSKA (reference sequence). CDR3 length: 15 residues.

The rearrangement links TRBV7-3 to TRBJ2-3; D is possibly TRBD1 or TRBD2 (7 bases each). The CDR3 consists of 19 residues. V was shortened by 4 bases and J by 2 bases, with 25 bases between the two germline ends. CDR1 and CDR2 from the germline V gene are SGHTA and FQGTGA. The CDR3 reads CASSSDRVMGGRTTDTQYF. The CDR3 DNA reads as TGTGCCAGCAGCTCCGACAGGGTTATGGGAGGGCGGACCACAGATACGCAGTATTTT.

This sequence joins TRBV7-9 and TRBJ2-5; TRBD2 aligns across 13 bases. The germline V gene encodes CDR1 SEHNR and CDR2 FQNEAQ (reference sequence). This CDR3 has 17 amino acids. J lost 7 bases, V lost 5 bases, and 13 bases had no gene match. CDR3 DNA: TGTGCCAGCAGCGCAACGAAAGGACTAGCGGGGGTAGGGACCCAGTACTTC. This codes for CASSATKGLAGVGTQYF.

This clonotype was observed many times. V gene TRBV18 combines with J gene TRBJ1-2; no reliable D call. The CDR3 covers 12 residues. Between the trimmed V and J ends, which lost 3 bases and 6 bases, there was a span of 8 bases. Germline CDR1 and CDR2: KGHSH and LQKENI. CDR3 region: CASSPGSHGYTF. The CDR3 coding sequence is TGTGCCAGCTCACCGGGGAGTCATGGCTACACCTTC.

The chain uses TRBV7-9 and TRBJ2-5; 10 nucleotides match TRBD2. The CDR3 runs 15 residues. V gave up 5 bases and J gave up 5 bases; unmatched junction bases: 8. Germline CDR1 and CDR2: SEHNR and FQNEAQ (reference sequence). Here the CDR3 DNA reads TGTGCCAGCAGCCTCTGGACTAGCGGCTCCGAGACCCAGTACTTC. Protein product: CASSLWTSGSETQYF.

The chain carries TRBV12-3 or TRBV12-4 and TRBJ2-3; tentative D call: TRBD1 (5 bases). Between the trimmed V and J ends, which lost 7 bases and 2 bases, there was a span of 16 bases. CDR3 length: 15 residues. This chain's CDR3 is CASNVIGANTDTQYF. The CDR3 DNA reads TGTGCCAGCAATGTTATAGGGGCGAACACAGATACGCAGTATTTT.